This passage covers 32 T cell receptor beta chains from one sample sequenced in a study of regulatory T cells in long-lasting Graves disease. Time point denoted: newly diagnosed GD, antithyroid drugs for less than 3 months. Generation of the TCR library employed RNA extracted from PBMCs. The authors built TCR beta libraries using iRepertoire HTBI primers and Arm-PCR of CDR3 regions. TCRdb re-called the multiplex PCR reads through MiXCR, storing one row per CDR3 protein. The table lists 400,000 to 450,000 distinct CDR3 sequences, approximately 16% of them singletons. This same sample was also part of a study on T cells in Graves' hyperthyroidism and ophthalmopathy.

This sample comprised peripheral blood mononuclear cells (PBMCs), obtained at new diagnosis, from a patient treated with antithyroid drugs. The receptors come from a woman in her 30s with Graves disease.

This clonotype was observed many times. This chain joins TRBV27 and TRBJ2-1, with 10 bases matching TRBD2. V was clipped by 6 bases and J by 0 bases; unmatched bases: 8. This CDR3 has 17 residues. Germline V CDR1 and CDR2: MNHEY, SMNVEV (reference sequence). The CDR3 region is CASRRTSGGYSYNEQFF. The CDR3 nucleotides are TGTGCCAGCAGGAGGACTAGCGGCGGTTACTCCTACAATGAGCAGTTCTTC.

This clonotype showed up many times. This chain joins TRBV12-3 or TRBV12-4 and TRBJ2-7; D gene unclear. This CDR3 contains 11 residues. V was cut by 5 bases and J by 7 bases, with 9 bases left in between. DNA of the CDR3: TGTGCCAGCAGTCACGCCCGGGAGCAGTACTTC. Translation gives CASSHAREQYF.

The chain recombines TRBV5-1 with TRBJ1-2; no firm D call. The CDR3 sequence is 14 residues long. Germline V lookup: CDR1 SGHRS, CDR2 YFSETQ. V lost 5 bases, J lost 6 bases, and 17 bases lay in between. CDR3 DNA: TGCGCCAGCAGAGAGGATCGGTTTAAGGATGGCTACACCTTC. It specifies CASREDRFKDGYTF.

This clonotype was detected ten times or more. The chain uses TRBV12-3 or TRBV12-4 and TRBJ2-1; TRBD1 agrees at 7 bases. V dropped 9 bases and J dropped 3; count of bases not matched to a gene: 11. CDR3 length: 15 residues. The CDR3, as DNA: TGTGCCAGTCCAGAACCGGGACAGCACTACAATGAGCAGTTCTTC. This codes for CASPEPGQHYNEQFF.

This clonotype was detected many times. The chain is built from TRBV5-1 and TRBJ2-1; D not resolved. Trimming stripped 1 base from V and 10 bases from J, with 9 bases between. CDR3 length: 12 residues. CDR1 SGHRS and CDR2 YFSETQ come from the germline V gene. CDR3 sequence reads: CASSLWPAEQFF. The DNA of the CDR3 is TGCGCCAGCAGCTTGTGGCCAGCAGAGCAGTTCTTC.

This clonotype was seen more than once but under ten times. The chain has TRBV7-2 and TRBJ2-7, with 15 bases that match TRBD2. V lost 5 bases, J lost 2 bases, and 10 bases stayed unmatched. Per the germline V gene, CDR1 is SGHTA and CDR2 is FQGNSA. The CDR3 has 18 amino acids. The DNA for the CDR3 is TGTGCCAGCAGCCCACTGGGACTAGCGGGAGGCATTACCTACGAGCAGTACTTC. This codes for CASSPLGLAGGITYEQYF.

CDR3 in DNA: TGTGCCAGCAGCTTGGGCCCACAGGGTGGGACCTACGAGCAGTACTTC. Translation gives CASSLGPQGGTYEQYF. V gene TRBV5-4 combines with J gene TRBJ2-7; maybe TRBD1 (6 bases). This CDR3 comprises 16 residues. Germline assignment: CDR1 SGHNT and CDR2 YYREEE (reference sequence). Trimming removed 0 bases from V and 2 bases from J, with 15 bases in between.

Only a few counts were recorded for this clonotype. The CDR3 sequence: CASAPLAPSFDRANYGYTF. In nucleotides, the CDR3 is TGTGCCAGCGCACCATTAGCCCCTTCTTTCGACCGTGCTAACTATGGCTACACCTTC. J is TRBJ1-2 and V is TRBV19; D gene unclear. Between the trimmed V and J ends, which lost 9 bases and 0 bases, there was a span of 29 bases. Germline CDR1 LNHDA, CDR2 SQIVND (reference sequence). There are 19 residues in the CDR3.

Many counts were recorded for this clonotype. The V call is TRBV10-2, the J call TRBJ1-5; D is ambiguous. This CDR3 has 13 amino acids. Germline V gene data show CDR1 as WSHSY and CDR2 as SAAADI. Between the trimmed V and J ends, which lost 3 bases and 1 base, there was a span of 4 bases. Here the CDR3 DNA reads TGCGCCAGCAGTGAAGTGAGCAATCAGCCCCAGCATTTT. As protein: CASSEVSNQPQHF.

This clonotype has a count of ten or more. The chain combines TRBV3-1 with TRBJ1-2; D call uncertain. The CDR3 spans 12 residues. The germline V gene encodes CDR1 LGHDT and CDR2 YNNKEL (reference sequence). Trimming took off 11 bases at V and 2 bases at J, with 12 bases between the two ends. The CDR3 reads CASRAGNYGYTF. In nucleotides, the CDR3 is TGTGCCTCTCGGGCAGGAAACTATGGCTACACCTTC.

Many counts were recorded for this clonotype. The chain employs TRBV6-2 or TRBV6-3 and TRBJ2-3; 9 bases align to TRBD2. After removal of 2 bases from V and 4 bases from J, the junction contained 16 bases not matched to a gene. CDR1 MNHEY and CDR2 SVGEGT come from the germline V gene. The CDR3 extends over 19 amino acids. CDR3 bases: TGTGCCAGCAGTTACCCCAAGCGGGAGGCGAATGGTCGTTCAGATACGCAGTATTTT. Encoded protein: CASSYPKREANGRSDTQYF.

A word on this clonotype: With a much larger clone just one base away, this may be a read error. V and J are TRBV24-1 and TRBJ2-1; possibly TRBD2 for D (7 bases). The CDR3 is 21 residues long. Germline V gene lookup returns CDR1 KGHDR and CDR2 SFDVKD. Trimming removed 4 bases from V and 0 bases from J, with 27 bases in between. The CDR3 sequence: CATSEGGAGAGRYSSYNEQFF. The CDR3 DNA is TGTGCCACCAGTGAGGGGGGGGCCGGGGCCGGACGATATAGCTCCTACAATGAGCAGTTCTTC.

This clonotype was found many times. This chain connects TRBV20-1 to TRBJ2-5, with 9 bases fitting TRBD2. After removal of 1 base from V and 5 bases from J, the junction contained 5 bases not matched to a gene. The germline gives CDR1 DFQATT, CDR2 SNEGSKA (reference sequence). CDR3 length: 14 amino acids. CDR3 sequence (DNA): TGCAGTGCTAGAGCGGCTAGCGGGACGGAGACCCAGTACTTC. This sequence encodes CSARAASGTETQYF.

J is TRBJ2-5 and V is TRBV20-1; 9 nucleotides match TRBD2. J lost 3 bases, V lost 0 bases, and 5 bases had no gene match. This CDR3 has 15 amino acids. Germline CDR1 reads DFQATT; CDR2 reads SNEGSKA (reference sequence). CDR3 loop: CSARDPLAGKETQYF. The CDR3 DNA sequence: TGCAGTGCTAGAGATCCGCTAGCGGGGAAAGAGACCCAGTACTTC.

This clonotype was counted at least ten times. The genes are TRBV28 and TRBJ1-3; a possible D gene is TRBD1 (5 bases). Germline lookup yields CDR1 MDHEN and CDR2 SYDVKM. V lost 6 bases, J lost 10 bases, and 22 bases lay in between. The CDR3 is 15 amino acids. Written as DNA, the CDR3 is TGTGCCAGCAGGGACTGGGCAGGGCAGATGGCGACCATATATTTT. Translated, it gives CASRDWAGQMATIYF.

The sample holds many counts of this clonotype. The chain recombines TRBV5-1 with TRBJ1-5; no clear D gene. The CDR3 covers 14 residues. Germline V gene data show CDR1 as SGHRS and CDR2 as YFSETQ. The V and J ends lost 0 bases and 6 bases respectively, with 10 bases between them. DNA of the CDR3: TGCGCCAGCAGCTTGGGGCCGGAGGGTCAGCCCCAGCATTTT. The encoded protein is CASSLGPEGQPQHF.

The chain has TRBV9 and TRBJ2-7, with D possibly called TRBD1 or TRBD2 (5 bases each). Germline-derived CDR1 and CDR2 are SGDLS and YYNGEE. Trimming shortened V by 2 bases and J by 1 base, and 13 bases separated the two germline ends. The CDR3 sequence is 15 residues long. CDR3 coding DNA: TGTGCCAGCAGCGTTGGGGCCCGGAGGTCCTACGAGCAGTACTTC. Translating it yields CASSVGARRSYEQYF. The variable domain in full, completed from reference TRBV9 and TRBJ2-7, reads DSGVTQTPKHLITATGQRVTLRCSPRSGDLSVYWYQQSLDQGLQFLIQYYNGEERAKGNILERFSAQQFPDLHSELNLSSLELGDSALYFCASSVGARRSYEQYFGPGTRLTVT.

In DNA, the CDR3 is TGTGCCAGCAGTTTTCGCTTACAAGAGACCCAGTACTTC. Translated, it gives CASSFRLQETQYF. This chain joins TRBV27 and TRBJ2-5, with no clear D. Deletions cut 3 bases from V and 2 bases from J, with 7 bases between. The CDR3 is made up of 13 amino acids. Germline values: CDR1 MNHEY, CDR2 SMNVEV (reference sequence).

This clonotype was picked up a small number of times. The gene calls are TRBV19 and TRBJ2-1, with D possibly called TRBD1 or TRBD2 (5 bases each). Germline V lookup: CDR1 LNHDA, CDR2 SQIVND (reference sequence). Trimming pared 0 bases from V and 6 bases from J, leaving 6 bases between. The CDR3 spans 13 residues. The CDR3 sequence: CASSIEGRNEQFF. For the CDR3, the DNA is TGTGCCAGTAGTATAGAGGGACGCAATGAGCAGTTCTTC.

This clonotype was detected only a few times. The V and J genes are TRBV5-1 and TRBJ1-4; the D gene is possibly TRBD1 (5 bases). The V gene's germline CDR1 is SGHRS and CDR2 YFSETQ. The CDR3 consists of 15 residues. The V gene lost 4 bases and the J gene lost 0 bases, with 10 bases spanning the gap. CDR3 residues: CASSNGQATNEKLFF. For the CDR3, the DNA is TGCGCCAGCAGCAATGGACAAGCAACTAATGAAAAACTGTTTTTT.

The chain employs TRBV15 and TRBJ1-2; 11 positions agree with TRBD1. The CDR3 loop spans 15 amino acids. After removal of 4 bases from V and 5 bases from J, the junction contained 6 bases not matched to a gene. From germline, CDR1 is LNHNV and CDR2 YYDKDF (reference sequence). The CDR3 loop is CATSTGQGARYGYTF. For the CDR3, the DNA is TGTGCCACCAGCACAGGACAGGGGGCACGGTATGGCTACACCTTC.

About this clonotype itself: Since a much larger clone is just one base distant, this may be a read error. V gene TRBV6-2 or TRBV6-3 combines with J gene TRBJ1-1; unclear D gene. The CDR3 runs to 12 residues. The V gene lost 10 bases and the J gene lost 1 base, with 10 bases spanning the gap. Germline V lookup: CDR1 MNHEY, CDR2 SVGEGT. CDR3: CANWAANTEAFF. The DNA for the CDR3 is TGTGCCAATTGGGCAGCGAACACTGAAGCTTTCTTT.

Comments on this clonotype: Lacking the conserved final phenylalanine or tryptophan, this CDR3 likely reflects a read error. It is unclear where the CDR3 begins or ends on the DNA, so no DNA is shown, and the CDR3 is as TCRdb lists it. The CDR3 sequence: CASSPGNR. This chain uses TRBV11-2 with TRBJ2-7; TRBD1 is the table's D call and was not checked against the DNA. The CDR3 is 8 residues long, counting both termini. Germline V lookup: CDR1 SGHAT, CDR2 FQNNGV.

V gene TRBV5-5 combines with J gene TRBJ1-1; weak D call: TRBD1 (6 bases). Germline-derived CDR1 and CDR2 are SGHKS and YYEKEE (reference sequence). Trimming cost V 3 bases and J 6 bases, with 12 bases left between them. The CDR3 has 13 amino acids. The CDR3 bases are TGTGCCAGCAGCTCACAGGGAGAGGCTGAAGCTTTCTTT. This sequence encodes CASSSQGEAEAFF.

This clonotype appeared many times. This rearrangement joins TRBV28 to TRBJ2-7; TRBD2 is a possible D gene (6 bases). CDR1 and CDR2 from the germline V gene are MDHEN and SYDVKM. Trimming left V 6 bases short and J 2 bases short, with 17 bases between. The CDR3 totals 15 residues. The CDR3 reads CASSSRLAITYEQYF. The CDR3 DNA reads as TGTGCCAGCAGCTCCCGTCTAGCGATTACCTACGAGCAGTACTTC.

The rearrangement joins TRBV18 to TRBJ2-1; 12 positions match TRBD2. This CDR3 is 16 amino acids long. CDR1 and CDR2 from the germline V gene are KGHSH and LQKENI. V shed 5 bases and J 9 bases; nucleotides not matched to a gene: 11. CDR3 region: CASSSRLAGVIGEQFF. CDR3 coding DNA: TGTGCCAGCTCATCAAGACTAGCGGGAGTAATTGGTGAGCAGTTCTTC.

This clonotype was seen a handful of times. This chain connects TRBV15 to TRBJ2-4; 8 bases are a match to TRBD1. V was pared by 6 bases and J by 8 bases, with 9 bases of the junction left unmatched. This CDR3 is built from 14 residues. Germline CDR1 LNHNV, CDR2 YYDKDF (reference sequence). CDR3 coding DNA: TGTGCCACCAGAACGGACAGGGCCCAAGACATTCAGTACTTC. It yields the protein CATRTDRAQDIQYF.

This clonotype was detected many times. At one boundary the junction diverges from the germline segment, which might be a read error. The chain carries TRBV6-2 or TRBV6-3 and TRBJ2-1; D call uncertain. CDR3 length: 14 amino acids. The V gene's germline CDR1 is MNHEY and CDR2 SVGEGT. DNA for the CDR3: TGTGCCAGCACTTACCACTATAAGGTTAATGAGCAGTTCTTC. Its translation: CASTYHYKVNEQFF.

About this clonotype itself: With a much larger clone just one base away, this may be a read error. V is TRBV29-1 and J is TRBJ2-3; 7 bases match TRBD2. From germline, CDR1 is SQVTM and CDR2 ANQGSEA. The length of the CDR3 is 16 residues. As DNA, the CDR3 is TGCAGCGTTCTACCTCTGGCGGGAGCTTTTGAGGATACGCGGTATTTT. Protein product: CSVLPLAGAFEDTRYF.

This clonotype appeared many times. The CDR3 bases are TGTGCCAGCATTCTCGGACTAGCGGAGACAGATACGCAGTATTTT. Translation: CASILGLAETDTQYF. V and J are TRBV2 and TRBJ2-3; TRBD2 aligns across 10 bases. V lost 7 bases and J lost 3; bases outside the gene matches: 7. CDR3 size: 15 residues. Germline CDR1 is SNHLY and CDR2 is FYNNEI.

This clonotype has a handful of counts. The V and J genes are TRBV19 and TRBJ2-3; 10 nucleotides line up with TRBD2. The CDR3 is made up of 16 amino acids. Germline CDR1 is LNHDA and CDR2 is SQIVND (reference sequence). V lost 4 bases and J lost 0; bases outside the gene matches: 4. In DNA, the CDR3 is TGTGCCAGTAGTAGCGGACTAGCGGCTAGCACAGATACGCAGTATTTT. Translated: CASSSGLAASTDTQYF.

This clonotype was recorded many times. The CDR3 sequence is CASSPTGEGYGYTF. DNA for the CDR3: TGTGCCAGCAGTCCGACAGGAGAGGGCTATGGCTACACCTTC. The chain uses TRBV2 and TRBJ1-2, with D possibly matching TRBD1 (6 bases). Trimming stripped 5 bases from V and 4 bases from J, with 14 bases between. CDR3 length: 14 residues. Per germline, CDR1 SNHLY and CDR2 FYNNEI.